This TCR beta chain was identified in a study of CXCR3-negative and CXCR3-positive naive CD8 T cells. General study findings and limits: Diversity ran similarly high across both naive subsets but far lower in memory CD8+ cells.

Germline assignment: CDR1 DFQATT and CDR2 SNEGSKA (reference sequence). This CDR3 is 11 amino acids long. A word on this clonotype: The antigen is not known.

Via 5' RACE with UMI labels, TRB cDNA libraries were prepared. For each CDR3 protein, TCRdb gives one entry from its re-call of the 5' RACE reads, without DNA. This table lists over 20,000 distinct CDR3 sequences. The origin of this receptor is a human donor in good health. Some clones in this sample may be carry-over from other donors' samples. Sequencing was done on a sample of naive CXCR3- CD8+ T cells from blood. Subset defined: CD45RO-CCR7+CD27+CD95- naive CD8+ T cells lacking CXCR3 (TNR3-). The chain links TRBV20-1 to TRBJ2-1; TCRdb proposes TRBD1, but this gene call is untestable without DNA. Here the CDR3 reads CSAATGTEQFF.